This T cell receptor beta chain was found in a study of blood T cell repertoires in COVID-19 (dated by TCRdb to about 2020). For the wider study: The collaborator samples originated in the United States, Italy and Spain and spanned the acute and convalescent phases of COVID-19. The prospective study material was composed of cDNA or gDNA derived from T cells, B-cell-depleted T cells, or PBMCs. The dataset comprised deeply sampled blood TCRbeta repertoires from subjects exposed to, actively infected with, or recovered from COVID-19. A freely available public database, intended as a resource for researchers studying the immune response to SARS-CoV-2, is where the repertoires were released. The samples were drawn from two sources: the first 160 participants of the ongoing ImmuneRACE study, and 950 to 1,500 subjects contributed by 6 global collaborators. Sample metadata almost always included a de-identified subject ID, COVID-19 status, age in years and sex. Where available, HLA class I and class II types were obtained from metadata supplied by the sample provider rather than from assay-based typing. The study at large found these results: How much clinical and demographic metadata was included differed by source and by participant, and the metadata was provided uncurated.

The immunoSEQ Assay, a bias-controlled multiplex PCR, was used to amplify TCRbeta CDR3 regions from genomic DNA. Turning to the authors' computational methods: Within the assay, amplification of reference gene primers was used to estimate how many nucleated cells each sample contained. To quantify the absolute abundance of each unique TCRbeta CDR3 rearrangement, sequence reads were collapsed and filtered. For each sample, productive Simpson clonality was calculated as the square root of Simpson's diversity index across productive rearrangements. Held by TCRdb, this immuneACCESS table contains in-frame sequences only and omits some clones. Under half of the omission traces to an unresolved V gene where checked; the cause of the rest is unknown. From that table come the V and J calls and clone size; the DNA was used to work out D and trimming. For this sample the table gives about 300,000 clones, of which 65% to 90% were detected only once. The ten top clones hold more than 9% of the sample.

The V and J ends are trimmed by 8 bases and 5 bases, leaving 12 bases between them. Sequences MNHEY (CDR1) and SMNVEV (CDR2) are obtained from the germline V gene (reference sequence). From the cysteine through the phenylalanine, the CDR3 covers 12 amino acids. The only DNA kept is the CDR3, 36 bases in frame from the first base. In the prospective study, participants were roughly 18 to 90 years old, resided in about two dozen geographic areas of the United States, and were enrolled through a virtual design. In the prospective study, cohorts were assigned on the basis of participant-reported clinical history obtained from a screening survey and a study questionnaire. For ImmuneRACE Cohort 3, a participant was defined as recovered based on two consecutive negative NP/OP PCR tests, clearance by a healthcare professional, or resolution of symptoms. In the prospective study, mobile phlebotomists collected whole blood, serum and a nasopharyngeal or oropharyngeal swab from each participant. Over an approximately 2-month period, participants in the prospective study had the option of providing additional blood draws and questionnaires. Before DNA extraction, prospective study blood samples were shipped either frozen or at room temperature.

Concerning this clone: Its antigen remains unidentified. No quality values exist for individual bases; no much larger clone is one base distant.

The TCR originated in a woman under 30 who had recovered from COVID-19. The sequenced sample was PBMCs or T cells enriched from blood (not recorded which). This sequence uses TRBV27 and TRBJ1-1, with an unclear D gene assignment. The nucleotides are TGTGCCAGCTCCAAATCTCAGACTGAAGCTTTCTTT. Its coded protein is CASSKSQTEAFF.